The T cell receptor beta chain under discussion was sequenced for a study of T cells in Graves' hyperthyroidism and ophthalmopathy. Study context: Once the initial diagnosis was made, peripheral blood was obtained before any treatment.

Overall study findings and caveats: Stable hyperthyroidism was told apart from ophthalmopathy by a model built on 13 V-J features.

Patients showing uncontrolled infection, other autoimmune disease, pregnancy or lactation were ineligible. This clonotype was detected a few times. Its antigen is unidentified. What was amplified from RNA transcripts were TCR beta CDR3 regions. The HTBI primer set served for first-round RT-PCR of the TCR CDR3. TCRdb used MiXCR to reprocess the multiplex PCR reads, holding one entry per CDR3 protein. Of fewer than 400,000 distinct CDR3 sequences listed, 15% to 19% are singletons. Germline V lookup: CDR1 ENHRY, CDR2 SYGVKD. The CDR3 has 16 residues. With V trimmed by 6 bases and J by 0 bases, 9 bases remained unmatched.

Sequenced sample: blood. This chain uses TRBV10-3 with TRBJ2-3; 7 nucleotides match TRBD1. The source of this sequence is a young woman with Graves' hyperthyroidism that later progressed to Graves' ophthalmopathy. The CDR3 region is CAIRGDSRTSTDTQYF. In nucleotides, the CDR3 is TGTGCCATCAGAGGGGACAGCCGAACTAGCACAGATACGCAGTATTTT.